The next 28 T cell receptor beta chains were all read from a single sample in a study of blood T cell repertoires in COVID-19. This table comes from immunoSEQ multiplex PCR, and its TCRdb copy is limited to in-frame clones, with some not included. The sample lists some 420,000 clones; 85% to 90% were seen once. Sample: PBMCs or T cells enriched from blood (not recorded which). These receptors were collected from a man aged 25-40 years who had recovered from COVID-19.

This chain uses TRBV28 with TRBJ1-5; D ambiguous. CDR1 is MDHEN and CDR2 is SYDVKM in the germline V gene. V lost 4 bases and J 6 bases, leaving 19 bases between the germline ends. This CDR3 has 16 amino acids. CDR3 residues: CASSSLPSGGIQPQHF. In nucleotides, the CDR3 is TGTGCCAGCAGTTCCTTGCCGTCGGGAGGGATTCAGCCCCAGCATTTT. Full variable domain (outside the CDR3, taken from reference TRBV28 and TRBJ1-5): DVKVTQSSRYLVKRTGEKVFLECVQDMDHENMFWYRQDPGLGLRLIYFSYDVKMKEKGDIPEGYSVSREKKERFSLILESASTNQTSMYLCASSSLPSGGIQPQHFGDGTRLSIL.

The V gene is TRBV18, the J gene TRBJ2-5, with D possibly being TRBD2 (6 bases). Germline V gene lookup returns CDR1 KGHSH and CDR2 LQKENI. The CDR3 has 14 amino acids. V was clipped by 3 bases and J by 2 bases, with 10 bases between them. The CDR3 coding sequence is TGTGCCAGCTCACCCCGAGGGACTCAAGAGACCCAGTACTTC. This translates into CASSPRGTQETQYF.

Only one count was recorded for this clone. The chain has TRBV2 and TRBJ2-1; 7 nucleotides align to TRBD2. V was clipped by 8 bases and J by 0 bases; unmatched bases: 16. Germline values: CDR1 SNHLY, CDR2 FYNNEI. The CDR3 runs 18 residues. CDR3 nucleotide sequence: TGTGCCAGCTCCCCCCCGACCGGGGAGGGGTACTCCTACAATGAGCAGTTCTTC. Its translation: CASSPPTGEGYSYNEQFF.

This chain uses TRBV2 with TRBJ1-1, with no clear D. Looked up from germline, CDR1 is SNHLY and CDR2 is FYNNEI. V was shortened by 7 bases and J by 6 bases, with 12 bases between the two germline ends. This CDR3 is 12 amino acids long. The CDR3 region has the DNA TGTGCCAGCATCCGGGTCGTGCCTGAAGCTTTCTTT. Its protein is CASIRVVPEAFF.

V usage is TRBV2 and J usage is TRBJ2-1; D ambiguous. This CDR3 contains 13 residues. V was clipped by 7 bases and J by 2 bases, with 9 bases between them. Germline CDR1 SNHLY, CDR2 FYNNEI. The CDR3 region has the DNA TGTGCCAGCACGGGTGTTACCTACAATGAGCAGTTCTTC. This gives the protein CASTGVTYNEQFF.

The chain employs TRBV10-3 and TRBJ2-7; D call uncertain. With 3 bases removed from V and 2 bases from J, the gap between germline ends came to 11 bases. Germline V gene data show CDR1 as ENHRY and CDR2 as SYGVKD. This CDR3 spans 14 amino acids. DNA of the CDR3: TGTGCCATCAGTGATCCCCTCCGGGCCTACGAGCAGTACTTC. This codes for CAISDPLRAYEQYF.

The chain uses TRBV25-1 and TRBJ1-2; D call uncertain. The CDR3 totals 15 residues. The germline V and J ends were trimmed by 0 bases and 8 bases, with 16 bases remaining between them. CDR1 MGHDK and CDR2 SYGVNS come from the germline V gene. CDR3 in DNA: TGTGCCAGCAGTGAATATTCGCAGGCCATCCGGGGCTACACCTTC. Translation: CASSEYSQAIRGYTF.

This clone was counted a single time. The chain combines TRBV5-6 with TRBJ1-5, with D unresolved. This CDR3 has 14 residues. V was clipped by 1 base and J by 11 bases, with 16 bases between them. CDR1 SGHDT and CDR2 YYEEEE come from the germline V gene. For the CDR3, the DNA is TGTGCCAGCAGCTTGAAGGCGGTCTCCCGGACCCAGCATTTT. Its translation is CASSLKAVSRTQHF.

This chain links TRBV7-3 with TRBJ2-1; tentatively, D is TRBD1 (5 bases). The V gene lost 5 bases and the J gene lost 12 bases, with 14 bases spanning the gap. The CDR3 is 12 residues long. Looked up from germline, CDR1 is SGHTA and CDR2 is FQGTGA. The CDR3 bases are TGTGCCAGCAGCGAAATAGGGGATGCGCAGTTCTTC. As protein: CASSEIGDAQFF.

This clone was seen a single time. The junction departs from germline at one end; a sequencing error may be responsible. The chain combines TRBV18 with TRBJ2-1; the D is unclear. This CDR3 has 14 amino acids. CDR1 KGHSH and CDR2 LQKENI come from the germline V gene. CDR3 sequence: CASSPPASSNEQFF. The CDR3 DNA follows: TGTGCCAGCTCACCACCGGCCTCCTCCAATGAGCAGTTCTTC.

V usage is TRBV5-1 and J usage is TRBJ2-7, with TRBD1 matching 8 bases. The CDR3 has 15 amino acids. CDR1 and CDR2 (germline): SGHRS, YFSETQ. Unmatched junction bases numbered 9, after V lost 2 bases and J lost 5 bases. CDR3 region: CASSLPTGVSNEQYF. Written as DNA, the CDR3 is TGCGCCAGCAGCTTACCGACAGGGGTTAGTAACGAGCAGTACTTC.

V usage is TRBV5-4 and J usage is TRBJ2-7, with 10 nucleotides matching TRBD2. The CDR3 length is 14 residues. Unmatched junction bases numbered 1, after V lost 2 bases and J lost 2 bases. Germline lookup yields CDR1 SGHNT and CDR2 YYREEE (reference sequence). CDR3 in amino acids: CASSFGLAAYEQYF. CDR3 nucleotides: TGTGCCAGCAGCTTCGGACTAGCGGCCTACGAGCAGTACTTC. The full variable domain, its missing parts supplied by reference TRBV5-4 and TRBJ2-7, is ETGVTQSPTHLIKTRGQQVTLRCSSQSGHNTVSWYQQALGQGPQFIFQYYREEENGRGNFPPRFSGLQFPNYSSELNVNALELDDSALYLCASSFGLAAYEQYFGPGTRLTVT.

CDR3 DNA sequence: TGTGCCAGCAGCTTAGATGGGGCGATGGGAAACACCATATATTTT. Its protein product is CASSLDGAMGNTIYF. The chain links TRBV7-9 to TRBJ1-3; possibly TRBD1 for D (5 bases). The V end lost 1 base, the J end lost 4 bases, and 11 bases lay between the germline ends. Germline V CDR1 and CDR2: SEHNR, FQNEAQ (reference sequence). The CDR3 extends over 15 amino acids.

V is TRBV4-1 and J is TRBJ2-2, with TRBD2 identical over 11 bases. The CDR3 has 15 amino acids. J was trimmed by 5 bases and V by 4 bases; bases with no gene match: 3. Germline CDR1 is MGHRA and CDR2 is YSYEKL. CDR3 DNA sequence: TGCGCCAGCAGCCGAGGGACTAGCGGTACCGGGGAGCTGTTTTTT. It yields the protein CASSRGTSGTGELFF.

This clone came up once. V usage is TRBV6-5 and J usage is TRBJ2-3; 7 positions match TRBD2. CDR3 length: 15 amino acids. Germline V lookup: CDR1 MNHEY, CDR2 SVGAGI. J was trimmed by 1 base and V by 8 bases; bases with no gene match: 9. The CDR3 here is CASCLREDRTDTQYF. The CDR3 DNA follows: TGTGCCAGCTGTTTACGGGAGGACCGCACAGATACGCAGTATTTT.

This chain joins TRBV4-1 and TRBJ2-7; TRBD2 is a possible D gene (6 bases). The ends were cut back, 4 bases at V and 7 bases at J, with 14 bases in the middle. From germline, CDR1 is MGHRA and CDR2 YSYEKL. The CDR3 contains 13 residues. The CDR3 reads CASSPRPAGEQYF. The CDR3 DNA is TGCGCCAGCAGCCCCCGGCCAGCGGGTGAGCAGTACTTC.

Concerning this clone: Within the sample, other DNA sequences also encode this same CDR3. The genes are TRBV18 and TRBJ1-5; a possible D gene is TRBD1 (5 bases). The CDR3 is 14 residues long. Trimming cost V 2 bases and J 1 base, with 6 bases left between them. The V gene's germline CDR1 is KGHSH and CDR2 LQKENI. The CDR3 DNA is TGTGCCAGCTCACCAGGGGGGAGCAATCAGCCCCAGCATTTT. It is translated as CASSPGGSNQPQHF.

This clone showed up just once. The chain joins TRBV28 to TRBJ1-1; D is possibly TRBD1 (6 bases). V was trimmed by 5 bases and J by 1 base, leaving 11 bases between them. The CDR3 totals 14 residues. From germline, CDR1 is MDHEN and CDR2 SYDVKM. The CDR3 loop reads CASSRRQANTEAFF. As DNA, the CDR3 is TGTGCCAGCAGTCGTAGACAGGCGAACACTGAAGCTTTCTTT.

V is TRBV18 and J is TRBJ1-6, with D unclear. This CDR3 has 14 amino acids. Germline-derived CDR1 and CDR2 are KGHSH and LQKENI. V dropped 3 bases and J dropped 7 bases, with 10 bases sitting between them. The CDR3 protein is CASSPNPGNSPLHF. The DNA for the CDR3 is TGTGCCAGCTCACCCAACCCGGGGAATTCACCCCTCCACTTT.

The chain couples TRBV6-5 to TRBJ1-6; 7 nucleotides align to TRBD1. CDR1 is MNHEY, CDR2 SVGAGI, per germline. The CDR3 is made up of 15 amino acids. J was trimmed by 10 bases and V by 5 bases; bases with no gene match: 11. The CDR3 is CASSRSRGQRSPLHF. CDR3 nucleotides: TGTGCCAGCAGTCGGAGTAGGGGGCAACGATCACCCCTCCACTTT.

The V and J genes are TRBV9 and TRBJ1-1; TRBD1 agrees at 7 bases. The germline CDR1 and CDR2 sequences are SGDLS and YYNGEE. With V trimmed by 3 bases and J by 5 bases, 10 bases remained unmatched. CDR3 length: 15 residues. The CDR3 nucleotides read TGTGCCAGCAGCGCCCCGGGCAGGGGGAGGACTGAAGCTTTCTTT. Translation: CASSAPGRGRTEAFF.

The V call is TRBV19, the J call TRBJ1-1; maybe TRBD1 (5 bases). The ends were cut back, 1 base at V and 8 bases at J, with 20 bases in the middle. CDR1 is LNHDA, CDR2 SQIVND, per germline (reference sequence). This CDR3 is built from 16 residues. This chain's CDR3 is CASSIGATGSYLEAFF. CDR3 DNA: TGTGCCAGTAGTATAGGGGCAACAGGCTCATATCTCGAAGCTTTCTTT.

This chain uses TRBV25-1 with TRBJ1-1, with a weak D call TRBD1 (5 bases). Trimming stripped 5 bases from V and 1 base from J, with 11 bases between. The CDR3 runs to 14 residues. The germline V gene has CDR1 MGHDK and CDR2 SYGVNS. CDR3 residues: CASSRVGGNTEAFF. In DNA form, the CDR3 reads TGTGCCAGCAGTCGGGTCGGGGGGAACACTGAAGCTTTCTTT.

The CDR3 nucleotides are TGTGCCAGCAGTGCAGCGGGAGGCCCCGTTGAGCAGTACTTC. Its protein product is CASSAAGGPVEQYF. The chain carries TRBV2 and TRBJ2-7, with TRBD2 matching over 9 bases. Germline assignment: CDR1 SNHLY and CDR2 FYNNEI. V shed 4 bases, J shed 7 bases, and the junction held 8 bases outside the gene matches. This CDR3 has 14 residues. Based on the CDR3 plus reference TRBV2 and TRBJ2-7, the full variable domain is EPEVTQTPSHQVTQMGQEVILRCVPISNHLYFYWYRQILGQKVEFLVSFYNNEISEKSEIFDDQFSVERPDGSNFTLKIRSTKLEDSAMYFCASSAAGGPVEQYFGPGTRLTVT.

The chain has TRBV5-1 and TRBJ1-2, with D maybe TRBD1 (5 bases). The ends were cut back, 6 bases at V and 8 bases at J, with 17 bases in the middle. The CDR3 is 13 residues long. Germline-derived CDR1 and CDR2 are SGHRS and YFSETQ. The CDR3 region is CASTRDSPGGYTF. The DNA for the CDR3 is TGCGCCAGCACCCGAGACAGCCCTGGGGGCTACACCTTC.

J is TRBJ2-7 and V is TRBV5-6; D is uncertain. In germline, CDR1 is SGHDT, CDR2 YYEEEE. The CDR3 length is 11 residues. V lost 4 bases and J 4 bases, leaving 6 bases between the germline ends. The CDR3 loop reads CASSNTYEQYF. In nucleotides, the CDR3 is TGTGCCAGCAGCAACACGTACGAGCAGTACTTC.

The CDR3, as DNA: TGCGCCAGCAGTGAGGGAGCGGGAGTAGGCTACGAGCAGTACTTC. Amino acid sequence: CASSEGAGVGYEQYF. The J gene is TRBJ2-7, the V gene TRBV10-1, with 8 bases identical to TRBD2. The germline V gene has CDR1 WNHNN and CDR2 SYGVQD (reference sequence). The CDR3 contains 15 residues. After removal of 2 bases from V and 3 bases from J, the junction contained 6 bases not matched to a gene.

The rearrangement uses TRBV7-2 and TRBJ2-7; 10 nucleotides line up with TRBD2. The CDR3 is 19 amino acids. Germline lookup yields CDR1 SGHTA and CDR2 FQGNSA. The V gene end was trimmed by 2 bases and the J gene end by 0 bases; junction bases not matched to a gene: 13. The CDR3 here is CASSLSYIAGGGTSYEQYF. In DNA form, the CDR3 reads TGTGCCAGCAGCTTATCCTATATAGCGGGGGGTGGCACCTCCTACGAGCAGTACTTC.